This T cell receptor beta chain was identified during a study of T-cell reconstitution after alpha-beta-depleted transplantation in children. Study-level points and caveats: Day-60 TCRbeta diversity that was high in some patients was derived from surviving recipient T cells and thymic progenitors. Reports say that about two months after transplant, the alpha-beta T cells came out of several hundred graft clones that had expanded. Most T-cell counts and diversity one year after the transplant came from T cells that were newly produced.

A TCRbeta library incorporating unique molecular identifiers was prepared. TCRdb independently ran MiXCR on the PCR reads; one entry per CDR3 protein. The data show 280,000 or so distinct CDR3 sequences, with roughly 12% seen just once and about a quarter held by the top ten. This clonotype was seen a few times. What it binds is unknown. The CDR3 is 14 residues long. Germline CDR1 reads SGHNT; CDR2 reads YYREEE (reference sequence). Trimming left V 2 bases short and J 5 bases short, with 13 bases between. The chain is built from TRBV5-4 and TRBJ2-5; D might be TRBD1 or TRBD2, each matching 6 bases. The clonotype was recovered from a male patient aged 2 to 9 who had a stem cell transplant for chronic granulomatous disease, so the T cells may come from the graft donor. The specimen comprised peripheral blood, sampled 180 days after TCRalphabeta/CD19-depleted stem cell transplant. CDR3 region: CASSFGGGAETQYF. In nucleotides, the CDR3 is TGTGCCAGCAGCTTTGGGGGCGGGGCGGAGACCCAGTACTTC. Full variable domain (rest looked up from reference TRBV5-4 and TRBJ2-5): ETGVTQSPTHLIKTRGQQVTLRCSSQSGHNTVSWYQQALGQGPQFIFQYYREEENGRGNFPPRFSGLQFPNYSSELNVNALELDDSALYLCASSFGGGAETQYFGPGTRLLVL.